A single sample gave rise to the 18 T cell receptor beta chains below, sequenced in a study of low-dose radiotherapy and immunotherapy resistance in tumors. The time point is: before trial treatment. Both TCRalpha and TCRbeta chains were reverse transcribed with V-gene-specific primers. It was with a constant-region primer and a V-primer adapter that TCRs were amplified over roughly 19 PCR cycles. TCRdb re-called the reads through MiXCR, storing one row per CDR3 protein. The sample contains tens of thousands of distinct CDR3 sequences, 8% to 10% of which appear only once. This sample comprised PBMCs, obtained before treatment. Every receptor here comes from a male donor with prostate cancer.

In this sample, this clonotype turned up many times. The V and J genes are TRBV27 and TRBJ2-7; D could derive from TRBD1 or TRBD2 (6 bases each). The germline gives CDR1 MNHEY, CDR2 SMNVEV (reference sequence). V was pared by 6 bases and J by 1 base, with 13 bases between. This CDR3 comprises 14 residues. This chain's CDR3 is CASRARGGSYEQYF. DNA for the CDR3: TGTGCCAGCAGAGCCCGAGGGGGGTCCTACGAGCAGTACTTC.

This clonotype was counted a few times. The rearrangement uses TRBV4-1 and TRBJ2-2; D is undetermined. The CDR3 has 16 amino acids. CDR1 and CDR2 from the germline V gene are MGHRA and YSYEKL. V lost 0 bases and J 3 bases, leaving 11 bases between the germline ends. The CDR3 protein is CASSQEGSLYTGELFF. CDR3 nucleotide sequence: TGCGCCAGCAGCCAAGAGGGCTCCCTTTACACCGGGGAGCTGTTTTTT.

The J gene is TRBJ2-5, the V gene TRBV10-3; D might be TRBD2 (6 bases). Germline assignment: CDR1 ENHRY and CDR2 SYGVKD. The CDR3 covers 15 residues. V lost 0 bases, J lost 3 bases, and 11 bases lay in between. The DNA for the CDR3 is TGTGCCATCAGTGAGTCTGCTAGCGCAAAAGAGACCCAGTACTTC. It codes for CAISESASAKETQYF.

There are many counts of this clonotype. V and J are TRBV4-3 and TRBJ2-1; 8 positions match TRBD2. The CDR3 is 14 amino acids. The V segment lost 1 base and the J segment 9 bases; nucleotides outside the gene matches: 5. Germline V gene data show CDR1 as LGHNA and CDR2 as YSLEER. The CDR3 here is CASSQGTSGLEQFF. In DNA form, the CDR3 reads TGCGCCAGCAGCCAAGGAACTAGCGGACTTGAGCAGTTCTTC.

The sample holds many counts of this clonotype. The chain is built from TRBV20-1 and TRBJ2-2; 8 bases agree with TRBD1. Per germline, CDR1 DFQATT and CDR2 SNEGSKA (reference sequence). Trimming took 5 bases from V and 5 from J; bases not matched to a gene: 10. This CDR3 has 15 amino acids. CDR3 sequence: CSAAGTGKWTGELFF. CDR3 DNA sequence: TGCAGTGCTGCCGGGACAGGCAAGTGGACCGGGGAGCTGTTTTTT.

This clonotype was counted ten times or more. The chain is built from TRBV28 and TRBJ1-1; D not resolved. CDR3 length: 12 residues. The germline CDR1 and CDR2 sequences are MDHEN and SYDVKM. V lost 3 bases and J 7 bases, leaving 9 bases between the germline ends. The CDR3 sequence: CASSFAEYEAFF. The CDR3 region has the DNA TGTGCCAGCAGTTTTGCTGAGTATGAAGCTTTCTTT.

This clonotype was counted at least ten times. At one end the junction does not follow the germline gene, possibly because of a read error. The genes are TRBV20-1 and TRBJ2-6; 8 bases agree with TRBD1. Per germline, CDR1 DFQATT and CDR2 SNEGSKA (reference sequence). The CDR3 totals 17 residues. CDR3 bases: TGCAGTGCTAGAGATTTGGACAGGGCCTCTTGGGCCAACGTCCTGACTTTC. Encoded protein: CSARDLDRASWANVLTF.

In this sample, this clonotype turned up many times. The chain employs TRBV29-1 and TRBJ1-1; 8 bases fit TRBD1. V dropped 6 bases and J dropped 6; count of bases not matched to a gene: 12. From germline, CDR1 is SQVTM and CDR2 ANQGSEA. This CDR3 is built from 14 residues. The CDR3 loop reads CSVLLQGADPEAFF. The CDR3 bases are TGCAGCGTCCTATTGCAGGGGGCGGACCCTGAAGCTTTCTTT.

This clonotype was counted many times. V usage is TRBV29-1 and J usage is TRBJ2-7, with TRBD1 identical over 7 bases. The CDR3 loop spans 13 amino acids. The V gene end was trimmed by 4 bases and the J gene end by 4 bases; junction bases not matched to a gene: 7. Germline V gene data show CDR1 as SQVTM and CDR2 as ANQGSEA. This CDR3 reads CSVGQGGRYEQYF. CDR3 DNA: TGCAGCGTTGGACAGGGCGGGCGGTACGAGCAGTACTTC.

This clonotype was seen a handful of times. The chain carries TRBV5-1 and TRBJ2-1; 9 bases fit TRBD2. V was clipped by 6 bases and J by 8 bases; unmatched bases: 12. This CDR3 spans 15 amino acids. CDR1 and CDR2 from the germline V gene are SGHRS and YFSETQ. CDR3 loop: CASTDRAGGRDEQFF. The CDR3 coding sequence is TGCGCCAGCACCGATCGGGCGGGAGGGCGCGATGAGCAGTTCTTC.

This clonotype was seen ten or more times. Here the CDR3 reads CASSPAVEAFF. DNA of the CDR3: TGTGCCAGCAGCCCAGCTGTTGAAGCTTTCTTT. The genes are TRBV7-9 and TRBJ1-1; D gene unclear. CDR3 length: 11 residues. Germline CDR1 SEHNR, CDR2 FQNEAQ (reference sequence). V shed 5 bases and J shed 7 bases, with 8 bases lying between them.

This clonotype came up many times. V usage is TRBV6-2 or TRBV6-3 and J usage is TRBJ2-7; 11 nucleotides match TRBD1. Germline CDR1 MNHEY, CDR2 SVGEGT. V trimming: 6 bases; J trimming: 4 bases; junction bases outside the gene matches: 5. The length of the CDR3 is 14 residues. The CDR3 region has the DNA TGTGCCAGCAGACACGGGACAGGGGGATACGAGCAGTACTTC. Encoded protein: CASRHGTGGYEQYF.

The chain combines TRBV19 with TRBJ2-1; D could derive from TRBD1 or TRBD2 (5 bases each). From germline, CDR1 is LNHDA and CDR2 SQIVND (reference sequence). The CDR3 covers 13 residues. Between the trimmed V and J ends, which lost 6 bases and 5 bases, there was a span of 11 bases. CDR3 nucleotides: TGTGCCAGTAGAAGGGACGTCAACAATGAGCAGTTCTTC. Protein sequence: CASRRDVNNEQFF.

This clonotype came up many times. V usage is TRBV18 and J usage is TRBJ2-3; D may correspond to TRBD1 or TRBD2 (5 bases each). The germline V gene encodes CDR1 KGHSH and CDR2 LQKENI. V was shortened by 2 bases and J by 2 bases, with 11 bases between the two germline ends. CDR3 size: 15 residues. The CDR3 loop reads CASSPIIGTTDTQYF. The CDR3 DNA is TGTGCCAGCTCACCAATAATCGGGACCACAGATACGCAGTATTTT.

This clonotype was counted ten times or more. The chain couples TRBV5-1 to TRBJ2-7; 13 bases are shared with TRBD2. Germline trimming cut 3 bases from V and 5 bases from J; bases unmatched to any gene: 2. Germline lookup yields CDR1 SGHRS and CDR2 YFSETQ. The length of the CDR3 is 14 residues. In nucleotides, the CDR3 is TGCGCCAGCAGCTCGGGGACTAGCGGGAACGAGCAGTACTTC. This encodes CASSSGTSGNEQYF.

This clonotype was picked up many times. The V call is TRBV7-2, the J call TRBJ2-1, with D tentatively TRBD2 (6 bases). Trimming removed 5 bases from V and 8 bases from J, with 16 bases in between. Looked up from germline, CDR1 is SGHTA and CDR2 is FQGNSA. The length of the CDR3 is 14 residues. The CDR3 nucleotides read TGTGCCAGCAGCCCCATTACTGGGGGGTATGAGCAGTTCTTC. Amino acids: CASSPITGGYEQFF.

In this sample, this clonotype turned up many times. The CDR3 nucleotides are TGTGCCAGTAGTACCCGGACAGGGTCGGATTCTGGGGCCAACGTCCTGACTTTC. Translation: CASSTRTGSDSGANVLTF. The rearrangement joins TRBV19 to TRBJ2-6; 8 positions agree with TRBD1. J lost 1 base, V lost 4 bases, and 9 bases had no gene match. This CDR3 comprises 18 residues. The germline CDR1 and CDR2 sequences are LNHDA and SQIVND (reference sequence).

The table lists this clonotype with many counts. The rearrangement links TRBV18 to TRBJ1-6; no definite D call. Trimming took off 6 bases at V and 8 bases at J, with 17 bases between the two ends. The CDR3 runs to 15 residues. Germline V lookup: CDR1 KGHSH, CDR2 LQKENI. CDR3 DNA sequence: TGTGCCAGCTCCCTCTTAGGAGGCGAGGATTCACCCCTCCACTTT. Its translation: CASSLLGGEDSPLHF. Combining the CDR3 with reference TRBV18 and TRBJ1-6 gives the whole variable domain NAGVMQNPRHLVRRRGQEARLRCSPMKGHSHVYWYRQLPEEGLKFMVYLQKENIIDESGMPKERFSAEFPKEGPSILRIQQVVRGDSAAYFCASSLLGGEDSPLHFGNGTRLTVT.